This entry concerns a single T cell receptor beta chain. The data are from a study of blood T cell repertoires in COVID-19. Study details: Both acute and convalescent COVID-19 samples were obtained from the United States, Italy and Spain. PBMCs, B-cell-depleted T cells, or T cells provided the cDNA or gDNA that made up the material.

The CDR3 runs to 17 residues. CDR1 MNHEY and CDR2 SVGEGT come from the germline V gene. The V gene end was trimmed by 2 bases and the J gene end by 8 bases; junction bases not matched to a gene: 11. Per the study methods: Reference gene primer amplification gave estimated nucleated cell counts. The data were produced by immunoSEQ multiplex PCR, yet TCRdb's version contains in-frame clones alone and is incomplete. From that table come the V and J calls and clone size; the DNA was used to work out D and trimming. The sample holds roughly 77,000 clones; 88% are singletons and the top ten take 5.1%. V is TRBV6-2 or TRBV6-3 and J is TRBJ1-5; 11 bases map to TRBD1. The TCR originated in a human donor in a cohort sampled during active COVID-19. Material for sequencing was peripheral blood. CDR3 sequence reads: CASSYARTGGRGKPQHF. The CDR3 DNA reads TGTGCCAGCAGTTACGCCCGGACAGGGGGCAGGGGAAAGCCCCAGCATTTT.